This T cell receptor (beta chain) was sequenced in a study of shared clonotypes between healthy human individuals. Study-wide results and caveats: Among donors, sharing of clonotypes was expected to be affected by sequencing depth.

For unsorted PBMC, roughly 0.3 ug DNA per replicate equaled roughly 31,000 T cell genomes. On ten immunoSEQ deep assay plates, unsorted PBMC DNA was sequenced. Assay: immunoSEQ multiplex PCR; the TCRdb copy retains only in-frame clones and omits some. Among around 530,000 clones, around 78% were seen once, and the ten largest hold around 13%. Unsorted samples used some 89 million PBMCs for genomic DNA. Regarding this clone: Its antigen remains unknown. This CDR3 is also generated by other DNA sequences in the sample.

This receptor was identified in a woman in her thirties or forties in good health. Some clones in this sample may be carry-over from other donors' samples. Sequencing was performed on PBMCs.

The CDR3 protein is CASSLGLADNEQFF. The CDR3 nucleotides read TGCGCCAGCAGCCTGGGACTAGCGGACAATGAGCAGTTCTTC. The V call is TRBV5-1, the J call TRBJ2-1, with 11 nucleotides matching TRBD2. The V gene end was trimmed by 4 bases and the J gene end by 5 bases; junction bases not matched to a gene: 2. The CDR3 loop spans 14 amino acids. Germline V lookup: CDR1 SGHRS, CDR2 YFSETQ.